Reported below is one T cell receptor beta chain. Here immunoSEQ multiplex PCR was the method, and the copy in TCRdb shows in-frame clones only, minus some. There are 1,500,000 or so clones in the sample; approximately 98.5% occur only once, and roughly 0.35% lies in the top ten. This sample stems from a study of shared clonotypes between healthy human individuals. V dropped 4 bases and J dropped 1 base, with 13 bases sitting between them. The CDR3 is 14 amino acids. Germline V gives CDR1 GTSNPN, CDR2 SVGIG (reference sequence). V and J are TRBV30 and TRBJ1-1; D unresolved. The sequenced sample consisted of naive CD4+ T cells sorted from blood. Noted subset: CD45RA+ positively selected. This TCR was sampled from a man aged 30-40 years in good health. This CDR3 is CAWTLGRKNTEAFF. CDR3 in DNA: TGTGCCTGGACCCTCGGCCGAAAGAACACTGAAGCTTTCTTT.